This T cell receptor beta chain was sequenced during a study of T cells expressing NK-cell markers. Study-level results: Among several donors, these clonotypes also ranked first in the CD3+CD56-NKG2C+ fraction.

Notes on this clonotype: Its antigen is undetermined.

Template switching by 5'RACE with UMIs generated the TCR beta cDNA. TCRdb reprocessed the 5' RACE reads and reports one entry per CDR3 protein, with no DNA. Its clone listing holds 500,000 or so distinct CDR3 sequences. The CDR3 is made up of 16 amino acids. Germline V gene lookup returns CDR1 SGHRS and CDR2 YFSETQ. This chain joins TRBV5-1 and TRBJ1-1; as DNA is missing, the TRBD1 call by TCRdb cannot be tested. Input material: blood T cells: a sorted CD56 or NKG2C T cell subset, CD4+ or CD8+ T cells, or bulk PBMC T cells (not recorded which). This receptor was taken from a man aged 18-30 years in good health. The CDR3 loop is CASSLARGGENTEAFF.